The clone carrying this T cell receptor beta chain was observed a handful of times. The antigen is undetermined. The sample is drawn from a study of T-cell memory formation after mild COVID-19. The study's findings and limits: CD4+ clones that contracted lay mainly in CM and EM; CD8+ ones lay in EMRA.

Constant-segment primers and 5'RACE yielded cDNA libraries for TCR alpha and TCR beta, each carrying sample barcodes and UMIs. Each CDR3 protein is one row after TCRdb ran MiXCR on the 5' RACE reads. The top ten hold approximately 8.4% of the sample, which has around 530,000 distinct CDR3 sequences, less than 25% seen once. Germline lookup yields CDR1 SGHTA and CDR2 FQGNSA. Trimming left V 3 bases short and J 5 bases short, with 14 bases between. The CDR3 has 15 residues. This receptor was taken from an adult woman who had mild COVID-19 (a few samples of this study predate the infection). Cell type and time point are not known. The material sequenced was PBMCs or a T cell subset sorted from them (not recorded which). The chain links TRBV7-2 to TRBJ1-5; no firm D call. The CDR3 reads CASSFRFGSDQPQHF. The DNA of the CDR3 is TGTGCCAGCAGCTTTCGATTCGGGAGCGATCAGCCCCAGCATTTT.